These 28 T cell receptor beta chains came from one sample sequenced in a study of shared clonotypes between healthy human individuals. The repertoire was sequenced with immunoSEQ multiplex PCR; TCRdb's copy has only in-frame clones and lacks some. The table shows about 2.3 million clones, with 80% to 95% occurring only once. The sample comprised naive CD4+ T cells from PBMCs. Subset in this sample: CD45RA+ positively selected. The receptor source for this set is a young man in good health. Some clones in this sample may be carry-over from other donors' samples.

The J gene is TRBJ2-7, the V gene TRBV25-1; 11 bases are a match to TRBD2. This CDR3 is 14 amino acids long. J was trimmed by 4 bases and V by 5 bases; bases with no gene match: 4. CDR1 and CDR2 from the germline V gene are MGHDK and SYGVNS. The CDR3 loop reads CASSTSGSKYEQYF. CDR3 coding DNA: TGTGCCAGCAGTACTAGCGGGAGTAAGTACGAGCAGTACTTC.

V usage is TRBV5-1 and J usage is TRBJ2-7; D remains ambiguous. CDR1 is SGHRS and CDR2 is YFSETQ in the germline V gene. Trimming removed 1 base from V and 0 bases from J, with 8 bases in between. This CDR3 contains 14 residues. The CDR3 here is CASSLTPASYEQYF. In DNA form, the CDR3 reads TGCGCCAGCAGCTTGACACCAGCCTCCTACGAGCAGTACTTC.

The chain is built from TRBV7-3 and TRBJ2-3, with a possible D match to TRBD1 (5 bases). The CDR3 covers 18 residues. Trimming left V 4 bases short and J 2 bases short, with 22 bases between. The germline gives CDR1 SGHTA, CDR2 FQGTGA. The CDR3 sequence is CASSSSPGHARTTDTQYF. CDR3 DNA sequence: TGTGCCAGCAGCTCCTCACCCGGACACGCAAGGACCACAGATACGCAGTATTTT.

Here the CDR3 reads CASSIGRGMGSFTDTEAFF. The CDR3 DNA sequence: TGTGCCAGCAGCATCGGCCGGGGGATGGGAAGCTTTACAGACACTGAAGCTTTCTTT. The chain carries TRBV5-6 and TRBJ1-1; possible D gene TRBD1, 5 bases. The V gene lost 4 bases and the J gene lost 3 bases, with 28 bases spanning the gap. The V gene's germline CDR1 is SGHDT and CDR2 YYEEEE. The CDR3 spans 19 residues.

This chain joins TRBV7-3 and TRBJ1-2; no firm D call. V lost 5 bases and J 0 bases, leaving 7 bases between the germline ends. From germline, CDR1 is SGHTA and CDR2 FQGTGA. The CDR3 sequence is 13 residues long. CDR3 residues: CASSPGANYGYTF. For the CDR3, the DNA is TGTGCCAGCAGCCCCGGAGCTAACTATGGCTACACCTTC.

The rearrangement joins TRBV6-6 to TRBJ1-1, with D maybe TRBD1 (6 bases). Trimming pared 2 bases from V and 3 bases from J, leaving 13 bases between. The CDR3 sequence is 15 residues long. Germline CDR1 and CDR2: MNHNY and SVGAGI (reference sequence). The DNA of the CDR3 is TGTGCCAGCAGTTACCGCAGGGGTTTGGACACTGAAGCTTTCTTT. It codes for CASSYRRGLDTEAFF.

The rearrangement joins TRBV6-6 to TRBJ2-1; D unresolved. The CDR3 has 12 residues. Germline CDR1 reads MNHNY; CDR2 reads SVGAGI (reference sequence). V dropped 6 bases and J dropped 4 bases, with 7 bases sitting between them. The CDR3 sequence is CASSRGYNEQFF. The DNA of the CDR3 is TGTGCCAGCAGCAGAGGATACAATGAGCAGTTCTTC.

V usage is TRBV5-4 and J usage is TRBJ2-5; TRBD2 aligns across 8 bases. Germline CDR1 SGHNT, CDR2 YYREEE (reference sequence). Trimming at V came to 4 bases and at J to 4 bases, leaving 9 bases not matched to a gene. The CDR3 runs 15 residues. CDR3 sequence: CASSRGGYVGETQYF. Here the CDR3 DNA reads TGTGCCAGCAGCCGGGGGGGGTACGTGGGAGAGACCCAGTACTTC.

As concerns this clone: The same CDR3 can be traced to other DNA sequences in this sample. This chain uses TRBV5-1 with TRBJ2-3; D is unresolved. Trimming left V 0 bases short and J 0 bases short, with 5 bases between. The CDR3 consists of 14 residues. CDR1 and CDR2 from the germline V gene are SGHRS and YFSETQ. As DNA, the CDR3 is TGCGCCAGCAGCTTGGTAGGGAGCACAGATACGCAGTATTTT. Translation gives CASSLVGSTDTQYF.

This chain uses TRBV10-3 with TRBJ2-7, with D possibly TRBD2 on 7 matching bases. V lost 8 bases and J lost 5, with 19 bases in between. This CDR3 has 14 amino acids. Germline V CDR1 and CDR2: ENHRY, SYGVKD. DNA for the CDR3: TGTGCCATCTGGGGGGGGCAAGAGGCCCACGAGCAGTACTTC. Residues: CAIWGGQEAHEQYF.

The CDR3 region is CASSSYGSYNEQFF. CDR3 bases: TGTGCCAGCAGCTCCTACGGCTCCTACAATGAGCAGTTCTTC. The V call is TRBV7-2, the J call TRBJ2-1; D gene unclear. V gave up 4 bases and J gave up 0 bases, with 7 bases separating them. The CDR3 sequence is 14 residues long. CDR1 and CDR2 from the germline V gene are SGHTA and FQGNSA.

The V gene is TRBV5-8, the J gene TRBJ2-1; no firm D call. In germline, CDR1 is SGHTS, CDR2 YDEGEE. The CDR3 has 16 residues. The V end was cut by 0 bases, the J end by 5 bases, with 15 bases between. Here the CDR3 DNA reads TGTGCCAGCAGCTTGGCTTCAGGTTCCCTTAACAATGAGCAGTTCTTC. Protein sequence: CASSLASGSLNNEQFF.

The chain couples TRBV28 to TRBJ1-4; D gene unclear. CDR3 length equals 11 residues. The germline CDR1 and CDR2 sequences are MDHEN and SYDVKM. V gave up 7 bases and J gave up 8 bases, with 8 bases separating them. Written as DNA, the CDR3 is TGTGCCAGCACCTCGGGGGAAAAACTGTTTTTT. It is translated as CASTSGEKLFF.

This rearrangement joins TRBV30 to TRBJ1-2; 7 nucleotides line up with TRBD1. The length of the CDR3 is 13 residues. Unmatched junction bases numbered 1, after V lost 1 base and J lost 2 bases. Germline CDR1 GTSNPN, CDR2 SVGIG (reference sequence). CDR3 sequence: CAWSETGNYGYTF. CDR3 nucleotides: TGTGCCTGGAGTGAGACAGGGAACTATGGCTACACCTTC. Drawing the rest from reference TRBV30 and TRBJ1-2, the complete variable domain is SQTIHQWPATLVQPVGSPLSLECTVEGTSNPNLYWYRQAAGRGLQLLFYSVGIGQISSEVPQNLSASRPQDRQFILSSKKLLLSDSGFYLCAWSETGNYGYTFGSGTRLTVV.

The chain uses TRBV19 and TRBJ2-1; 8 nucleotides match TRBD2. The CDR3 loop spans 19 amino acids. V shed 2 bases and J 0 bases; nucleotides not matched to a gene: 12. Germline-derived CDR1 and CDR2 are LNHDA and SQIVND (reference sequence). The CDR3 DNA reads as TGTGCCAGTAGTATAAGGGTCCGCGGGAGGCGTAGCTCCTACAATGAGCAGTTCTTC. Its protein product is CASSIRVRGRRSSYNEQFF.

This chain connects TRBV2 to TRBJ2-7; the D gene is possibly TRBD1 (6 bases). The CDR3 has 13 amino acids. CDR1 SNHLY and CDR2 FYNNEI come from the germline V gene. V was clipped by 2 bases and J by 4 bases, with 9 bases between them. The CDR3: CASSEQGKYEQYF. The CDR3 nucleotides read TGTGCCAGCAGTGAACAGGGGAAGTACGAGCAGTACTTC.

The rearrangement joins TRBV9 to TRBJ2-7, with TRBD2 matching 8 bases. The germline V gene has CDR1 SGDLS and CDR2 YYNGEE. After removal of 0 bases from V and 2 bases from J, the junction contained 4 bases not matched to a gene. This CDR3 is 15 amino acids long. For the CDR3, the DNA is TGTGCCAGCAGCGTAGATGCGGGAGGACCCTACGAGCAGTACTTC. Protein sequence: CASSVDAGGPYEQYF. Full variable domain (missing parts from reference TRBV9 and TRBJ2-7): DSGVTQTPKHLITATGQRVTLRCSPRSGDLSVYWYQQSLDQGLQFLIQYYNGEERAKGNILERFSAQQFPDLHSELNLSSLELGDSALYFCASSVDAGGPYEQYFGPGTRLTVT.

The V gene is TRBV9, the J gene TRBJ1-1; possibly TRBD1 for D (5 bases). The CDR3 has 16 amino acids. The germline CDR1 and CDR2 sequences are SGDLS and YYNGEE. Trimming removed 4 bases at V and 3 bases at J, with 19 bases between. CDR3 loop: CASSSISGTRDTEAFF. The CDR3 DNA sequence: TGTGCCAGCAGCTCCATCTCCGGGACGCGGGACACTGAAGCTTTCTTT.

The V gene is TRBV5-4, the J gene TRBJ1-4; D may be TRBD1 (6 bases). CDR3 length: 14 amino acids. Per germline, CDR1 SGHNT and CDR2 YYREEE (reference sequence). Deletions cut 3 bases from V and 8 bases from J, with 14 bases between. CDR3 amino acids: CASSSGTIPEKLFF. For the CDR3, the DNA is TGTGCCAGCAGCTCCGGGACAATTCCCGAAAAACTGTTTTTT. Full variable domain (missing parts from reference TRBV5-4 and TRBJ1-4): ETGVTQSPTHLIKTRGQQVTLRCSSQSGHNTVSWYQQALGQGPQFIFQYYREEENGRGNFPPRFSGLQFPNYSSELNVNALELDDSALYLCASSSGTIPEKLFFGSGTQLSVL.

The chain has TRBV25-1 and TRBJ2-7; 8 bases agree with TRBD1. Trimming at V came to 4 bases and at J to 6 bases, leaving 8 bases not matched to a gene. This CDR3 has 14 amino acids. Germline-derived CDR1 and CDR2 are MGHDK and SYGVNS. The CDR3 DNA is TGTGCCAGCAGTGGGACAGGGTCTATCCGCGAGCAGTACTTC. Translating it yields CASSGTGSIREQYF.

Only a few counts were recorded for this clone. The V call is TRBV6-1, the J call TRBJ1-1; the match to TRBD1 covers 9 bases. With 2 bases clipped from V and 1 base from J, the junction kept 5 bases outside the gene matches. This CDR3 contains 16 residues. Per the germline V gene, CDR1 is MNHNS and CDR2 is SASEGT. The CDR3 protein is CASSERGGQGNTEAFF. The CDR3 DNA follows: TGTGCCAGCAGTGAAAGAGGGGGACAGGGGAACACTGAAGCTTTCTTT.

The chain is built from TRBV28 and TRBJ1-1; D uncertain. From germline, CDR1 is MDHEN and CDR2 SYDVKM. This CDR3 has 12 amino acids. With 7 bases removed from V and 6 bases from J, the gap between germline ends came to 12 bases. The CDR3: CASKLPWAEAFF. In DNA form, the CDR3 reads TGTGCCAGCAAACTCCCCTGGGCTGAAGCTTTCTTT.

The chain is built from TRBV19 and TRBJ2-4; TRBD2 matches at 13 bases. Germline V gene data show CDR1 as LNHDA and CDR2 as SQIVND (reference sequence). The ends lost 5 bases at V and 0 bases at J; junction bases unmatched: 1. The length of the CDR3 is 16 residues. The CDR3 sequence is CASSGLAGVAKNIQYF. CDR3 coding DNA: TGTGCCAGTAGTGGACTAGCGGGAGTAGCCAAAAACATTCAGTACTTC.

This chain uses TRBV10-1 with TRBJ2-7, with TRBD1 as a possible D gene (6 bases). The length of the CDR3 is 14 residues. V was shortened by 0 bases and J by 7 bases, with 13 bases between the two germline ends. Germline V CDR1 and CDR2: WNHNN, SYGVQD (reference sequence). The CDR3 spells CASSESYRRGEQYF. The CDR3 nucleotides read TGCGCCAGCAGTGAGTCTTATCGCAGGGGTGAGCAGTACTTC.

CDR3 bases: TGTGCCAGCAGCTTAGGGGCCGGACTAGCGGGAGATGAGCAGTTCTTC. As protein: CASSLGAGLAGDEQFF. The chain is built from TRBV11-3 and TRBJ2-1; 13 bases are shared with TRBD2. V dropped 1 base and J dropped 8; count of bases not matched to a gene: 5. The CDR3 length is 16 residues. Germline V lookup: CDR1 SGHNT, CDR2 YENEEA.

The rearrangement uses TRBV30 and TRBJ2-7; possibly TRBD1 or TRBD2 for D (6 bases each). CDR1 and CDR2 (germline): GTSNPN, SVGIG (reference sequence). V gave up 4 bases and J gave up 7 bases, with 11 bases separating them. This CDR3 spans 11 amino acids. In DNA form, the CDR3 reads TGTGCCTGGACGGGGGCGGAGGAGCAGTACTTC. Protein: CAWTGAEEQYF.

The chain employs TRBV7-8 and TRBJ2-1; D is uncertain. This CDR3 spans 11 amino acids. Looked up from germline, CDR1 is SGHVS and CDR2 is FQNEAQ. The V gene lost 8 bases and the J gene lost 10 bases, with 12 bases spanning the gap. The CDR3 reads CASGRFREQFF. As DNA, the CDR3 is TGTGCCAGCGGCAGATTTAGGGAGCAGTTCTTC.

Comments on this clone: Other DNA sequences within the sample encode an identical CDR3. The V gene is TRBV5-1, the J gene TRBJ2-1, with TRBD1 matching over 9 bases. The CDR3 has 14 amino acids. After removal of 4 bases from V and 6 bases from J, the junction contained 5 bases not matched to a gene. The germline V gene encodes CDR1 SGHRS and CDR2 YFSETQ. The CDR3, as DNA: TGCGCCAGCAGCCCGGGACAGGGTTTCAATGAGCAGTTCTTC. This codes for CASSPGQGFNEQFF.